Sequencing of this T cell receptor (beta chain) was carried out in a study of T cell responses to AZD1222 COVID-19 vaccine. Findings of the study overall: Spike was spanned by vaccine-associated CD4 TCRs, with dominance at 160-218 and 743-854. It should be noted that donors were predominantly white British and more often female, and clonal diversity was possibly underestimated.

As to this clone: What it binds is not known.

CDR1 and CDR2 (germline): MDHEN, SYDVKM. CDR3 length: 16 residues. The V gene end was trimmed by 3 bases and the J gene end by 6 bases; junction bases not matched to a gene: 10. Generated by immunoSEQ multiplex PCR, the TCRdb table keeps only in-frame clones and is missing some. The table has 140,000 to 150,000 clones, roughly 92% seen once. The V gene is TRBV28, the J gene TRBJ2-3; TRBD1 matches at 9 bases. Sequenced here: peripheral blood, sampled on day 0 of AZD1222 vaccination. The receptor comes from an adult in good health. The CDR3 DNA follows: TGTGCCAGCAGTTTCGGGGGACAGGGATATGGGGATACGCAGTATTTT. It codes for CASSFGGQGYGDTQYF. The complete variable domain, with remaining parts taken from reference TRBV28 and TRBJ2-3, reads DVKVTQSSRYLVKRTGEKVFLECVQDMDHENMFWYRQDPGLGLRLIYFSYDVKMKEKGDIPEGYSVSREKKERFSLILESASTNQTSMYLCASSFGGQGYGDTQYFGPGTRLTVL.